This T cell receptor (beta chain) derives from a study of cytomegalovirus exposure and HLA in healthy donors. Findings of the study overall: The investigators catalogued about 170 TCR beta chains as cytomegalovirus-associated.

The repertoire was sequenced with immunoSEQ multiplex PCR; TCRdb's copy has only in-frame clones and lacks some. The sample includes over 150,000 clones, about 86% of them seen just once. About this clone itself: Its antigen is unidentified.

The sequencing sample was made of PBMCs. This clonotype was obtained from a man aged 18 to 29 in good health and CMV-seropositive.

The CDR3 DNA reads as TGCGCCAGCAGCTTGTGGCTAGCGGGGGAAGAGACCCAGTACTTC. It yields the protein CASSLWLAGEETQYF. The chain links TRBV5-1 to TRBJ2-5, with 10 bases aligning to TRBD2. This CDR3 is 15 amino acids long. Germline loops: CDR1 SGHRS, CDR2 YFSETQ. J gave up 3 bases and V 1 base, and 3 bases lay outside the gene matches. Drawing the rest from reference TRBV5-1 and TRBJ2-5, the complete variable domain is KAGVTQTPRYLIKTRGQQVTLSCSPISGHRSVSWYQQTPGQGLQFLFEYFSETQRNKGNFPGRFSGRQFSNSRSEMNVSTLELGDSALYLCASSLWLAGEETQYFGPGTRLLVL.